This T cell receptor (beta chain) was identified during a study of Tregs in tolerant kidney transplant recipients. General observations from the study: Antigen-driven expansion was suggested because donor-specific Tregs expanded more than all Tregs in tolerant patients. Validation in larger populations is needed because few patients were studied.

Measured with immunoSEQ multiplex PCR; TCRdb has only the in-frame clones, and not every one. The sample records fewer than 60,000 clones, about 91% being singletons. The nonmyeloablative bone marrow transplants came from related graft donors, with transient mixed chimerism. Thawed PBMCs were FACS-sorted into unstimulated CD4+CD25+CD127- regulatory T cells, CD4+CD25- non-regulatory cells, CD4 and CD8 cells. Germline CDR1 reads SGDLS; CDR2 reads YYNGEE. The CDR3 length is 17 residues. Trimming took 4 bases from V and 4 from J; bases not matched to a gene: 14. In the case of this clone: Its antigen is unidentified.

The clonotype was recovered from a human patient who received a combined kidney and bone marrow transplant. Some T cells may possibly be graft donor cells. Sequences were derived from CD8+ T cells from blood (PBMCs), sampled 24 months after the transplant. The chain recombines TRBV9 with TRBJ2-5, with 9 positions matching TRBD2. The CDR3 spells CASSSRPSGGHLETQYF. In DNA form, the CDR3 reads TGTGCCAGCAGCTCCAGGCCGAGCGGGGGGCACCTAGAGACCCAGTACTTC.